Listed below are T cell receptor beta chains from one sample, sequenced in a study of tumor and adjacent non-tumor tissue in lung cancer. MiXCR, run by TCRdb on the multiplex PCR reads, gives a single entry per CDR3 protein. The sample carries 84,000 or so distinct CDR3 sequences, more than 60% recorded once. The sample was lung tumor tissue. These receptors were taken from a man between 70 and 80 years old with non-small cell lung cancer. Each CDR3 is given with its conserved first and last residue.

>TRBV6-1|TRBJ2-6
CASSAEDSSGVKVLTF
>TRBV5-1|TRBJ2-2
CASSLEAGVLFF
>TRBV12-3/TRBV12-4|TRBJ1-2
CDSSLSGAPGYAF
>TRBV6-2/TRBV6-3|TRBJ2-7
CASSWTNPAYEQYF
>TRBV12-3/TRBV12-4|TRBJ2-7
CASRRVGGPYKQYF
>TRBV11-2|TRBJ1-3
CTSSLNRENSGNAIYF
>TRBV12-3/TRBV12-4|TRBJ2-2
CASSIQGRAGELVF
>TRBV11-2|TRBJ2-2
CASSLQPWTDELFF
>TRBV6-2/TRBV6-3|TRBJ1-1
CASSNSRSRPKNTEAFF
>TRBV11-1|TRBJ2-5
CACSLRRTGQETQYF
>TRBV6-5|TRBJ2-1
CASRAQGPAYNEQFF
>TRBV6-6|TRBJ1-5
CAEGQGARSQHF
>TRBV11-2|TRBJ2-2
CTSSSGGGTNSGELFF
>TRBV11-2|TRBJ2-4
CVSSLPGGRNIQYF
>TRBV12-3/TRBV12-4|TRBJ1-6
CASRWDSNSPLHF
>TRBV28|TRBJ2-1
CASSPLVQGYNEQSF
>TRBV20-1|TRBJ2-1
CSDGLAGGSSYKEQFF
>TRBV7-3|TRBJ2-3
CASSSIPGGPGGPDTQYF
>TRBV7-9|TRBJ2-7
CASSWGHEQYF
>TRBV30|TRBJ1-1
CAWSRDRDSEAFF
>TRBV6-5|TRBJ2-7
CAGSPGLAIYEQYF
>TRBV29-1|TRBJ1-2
CSVNRDRGRGYGYTF
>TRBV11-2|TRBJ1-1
CASSLNVNTEAFF
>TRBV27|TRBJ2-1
CASSPPPGPTYNEQFF
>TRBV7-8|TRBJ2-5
CASSYRSQETQYF
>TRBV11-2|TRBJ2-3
CASLRSGFTDTQYF
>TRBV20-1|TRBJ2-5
CSALTQLVTQYF
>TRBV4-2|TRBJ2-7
CASSQVLGGEQYF
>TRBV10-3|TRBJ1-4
CVISESKAGGEKLFF
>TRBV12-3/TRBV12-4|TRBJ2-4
CTSSFTGRIQYF
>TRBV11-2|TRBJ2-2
CASTICRGRTGELFF
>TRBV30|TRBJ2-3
CAWSQFGDTQYF
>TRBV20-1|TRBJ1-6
CSARQGLNSPLHF
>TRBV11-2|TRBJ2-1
CASSDPRIAGGSEQFF
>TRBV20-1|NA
CSASTDYSNQPQYF
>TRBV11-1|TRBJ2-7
CVSSPDRTRSSYEQYF
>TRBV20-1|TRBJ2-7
CSARPLSGRALEQYF
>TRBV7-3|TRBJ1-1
CASSPPQGGDGSEAFF
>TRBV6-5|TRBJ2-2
CASSPGLSILGELFF
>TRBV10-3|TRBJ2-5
CAISLTGQETQYF
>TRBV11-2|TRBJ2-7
CTSSPTGHEQHF
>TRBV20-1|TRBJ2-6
CSTSPGVSGANVLTF
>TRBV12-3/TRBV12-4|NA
CVSSPTYYEQFF
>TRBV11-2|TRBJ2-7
CVSSEADRNYEQYF
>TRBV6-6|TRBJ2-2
CASRTPRDPGELFF
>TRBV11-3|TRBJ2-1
CASSLGPARTNGREQFF
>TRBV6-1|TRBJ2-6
CVSSVDDSSGASVLTF
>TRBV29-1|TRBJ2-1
CSGTVYNEQFF
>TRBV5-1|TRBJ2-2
CASSLSGLAATGELFF
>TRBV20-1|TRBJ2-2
CSARDIEAGTGELFF
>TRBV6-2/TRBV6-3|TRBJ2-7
CACSYSNEQYF
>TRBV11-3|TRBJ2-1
CAGSGRDRVNDQFF
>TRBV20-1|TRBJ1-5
CSARDSRTLNQPQHF
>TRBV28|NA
CTSSSREGGSNQPQYF
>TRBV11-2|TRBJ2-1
CASNFTNGGADEQFF
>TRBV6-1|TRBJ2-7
CASNEAGTWVGEQYF
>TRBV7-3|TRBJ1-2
CASSRTPVRDLYSYTF
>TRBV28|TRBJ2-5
CASVGGKKTQHF
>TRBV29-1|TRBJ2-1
CSVVGEGARTRGNEQFF